These 26 T cell receptor beta chains share one sample of origin, sequenced in a study of cytomegalovirus exposure and HLA in healthy donors. Some clones are missing from TCRdb's copy, which holds only in-frame ones; the method was immunoSEQ multiplex PCR. The repertoire holds 150,000 or so clones, around 83% seen once, with 2% to 2.5% in the top ten. The specimen sequenced was PBMCs. The receptors derive from a human donor in good health.

The J gene is TRBJ1-5, the V gene TRBV28; 9 bases are a match to TRBD1. CDR3 length: 16 amino acids. Germline assignment: CDR1 MDHEN and CDR2 SYDVKM. The trim removed 6 bases at V and 6 bases at J, leaving 12 bases unmatched. CDR3 residues: CASSYQGTGIGQPQHF. CDR3 DNA sequence: TGTGCCAGCAGCTATCAGGGGACAGGGATTGGTCAGCCCCAGCATTTT.

The chain employs TRBV7-9 and TRBJ2-1; 12 bases match TRBD2. The CDR3 is 15 amino acids. Germline V CDR1 and CDR2: SEHNR, FQNEAQ (reference sequence). J was trimmed by 7 bases and V by 5 bases; bases with no gene match: 6. This CDR3 is CASSPSGGADNEQFF. In DNA, the CDR3 is TGTGCCAGCAGCCCTAGCGGGGGGGCCGATAATGAGCAGTTCTTC.

V gene TRBV2 combines with J gene TRBJ1-1; no clear D gene. The germline CDR1 and CDR2 sequences are SNHLY and FYNNEI. V was pared by 0 bases and J by 7 bases, with 6 bases between. CDR3 size: 12 residues. The CDR3 here is CASSEALREAFF. CDR3 DNA sequence: TGTGCCAGCAGTGAAGCGCTGCGTGAAGCTTTCTTT.

The V call is TRBV5-8, the J call TRBJ1-5, with 8 bases that match TRBD1. This CDR3 is built from 17 residues. CDR1 and CDR2 from the germline V gene are SGHTS and YDEGEE. The junction had 16 bases not matched to a gene; V was cut back by 4 bases and J by 7 bases. DNA for the CDR3: TGTGCCAGCAGCCACGGACAGGGCATACCTCAGAGGCAGCCCCAGCATTTT. It yields the protein CASSHGQGIPQRQPQHF.

V gene TRBV9 combines with J gene TRBJ2-3; D is perhaps TRBD2 (5 bases). Germline lookup yields CDR1 SGDLS and CDR2 YYNGEE. Trimming shortened V by 0 bases and J by 2 bases, and 10 bases separated the two germline ends. This CDR3 is 15 amino acids long. DNA of the CDR3: TGTGCCAGCAGCGTAGCTCGACTAAACACAGATACGCAGTATTTT. This encodes CASSVARLNTDTQYF. Using reference TRBV9 and TRBJ2-3 for the parts outside the CDR3, the full variable domain is DSGVTQTPKHLITATGQRVTLRCSPRSGDLSVYWYQQSLDQGLQFLIQYYNGEERAKGNILERFSAQQFPDLHSELNLSSLELGDSALYFCASSVARLNTDTQYFGPGTRLTVL.

The chain joins TRBV7-9 to TRBJ1-2; no clear D gene. The CDR3 loop spans 13 amino acids. V was clipped by 5 bases and J by 2 bases, with 9 bases between them. The germline CDR1 and CDR2 sequences are SEHNR and FQNEAQ (reference sequence). The CDR3 loop is CASSRGLNYGYTF. The CDR3 DNA reads TGTGCCAGCAGCCGAGGGTTGAACTATGGCTACACCTTC.

V gene TRBV6-1 combines with J gene TRBJ2-2, with TRBD2 matching 11 bases. There are 18 residues in the CDR3. Germline-derived CDR1 and CDR2 are MNHNS and SASEGT. The junction had 9 bases not matched to a gene; V was cut back by 2 bases and J by 4 bases. The CDR3 sequence: CASSEPPGLADVTGELFF. The CDR3 coding sequence is TGTGCCAGCAGTGAACCCCCGGGACTAGCGGACGTCACCGGGGAGCTGTTTTTT.

The chain combines TRBV9 with TRBJ2-7, with TRBD2 identical over 7 bases. CDR3 length equals 14 residues. V shed 3 bases, J shed 3 bases, and the junction held 6 bases outside the gene matches. CDR1 and CDR2 (germline): SGDLS, YYNGEE. The CDR3 loop reads CASSALAANYEQYF. In DNA, the CDR3 is TGTGCCAGCAGCGCGCTAGCGGCCAACTACGAGCAGTACTTC.

The V gene is TRBV5-1, the J gene TRBJ2-7; D possibly corresponds to TRBD1 (5 bases). CDR3 size: 13 residues. Germline V CDR1 and CDR2: SGHRS, YFSETQ. V was shortened by 1 base and J by 1 base, with 6 bases between the two germline ends. As DNA, the CDR3 is TGCGCCAGCAGCTTGAGGGGATCCTACGAGCAGTACTTC. Translated, it gives CASSLRGSYEQYF.

This sequence joins TRBV5-4 and TRBJ1-5; TRBD1 might be the D (6 bases). The CDR3 covers 16 residues. Trimming stripped 4 bases from V and 6 bases from J, with 20 bases between. Looked up from germline, CDR1 is SGHNT and CDR2 is YYREEE (reference sequence). CDR3 loop: CASSPLHLQGPQPQHF. CDR3 in DNA: TGTGCCAGCAGCCCACTCCATTTACAGGGACCTCAGCCCCAGCATTTT.

The V call is TRBV19, the J call TRBJ2-5, with 7 positions matching TRBD2. With V trimmed by 5 bases and J by 4 bases, 4 bases remained unmatched. Germline CDR1 and CDR2: LNHDA and SQIVND (reference sequence). This CDR3 contains 13 residues. The CDR3 DNA sequence: TGTGCCAGTAGTCGACTAGCATCAGAGACCCAGTACTTC. This encodes CASSRLASETQYF.

This sequence joins TRBV28 and TRBJ2-7; TRBD2 matches at 12 bases. Unmatched junction bases numbered 10, after V lost 5 bases and J lost 2 bases. The V gene's germline CDR1 is MDHEN and CDR2 SYDVKM. The length of the CDR3 is 17 residues. CDR3 bases: TGTGCCAGCAGTACCCGGACTAGCGGGATTCATGCCTACGAGCAGTACTTC. It yields the protein CASSTRTSGIHAYEQYF. Full variable domain (rest looked up from reference TRBV28 and TRBJ2-7): DVKVTQSSRYLVKRTGEKVFLECVQDMDHENMFWYRQDPGLGLRLIYFSYDVKMKEKGDIPEGYSVSREKKERFSLILESASTNQTSMYLCASSTRTSGIHAYEQYFGPGTRLTVT.

This chain joins TRBV19 and TRBJ1-5, with D perhaps matching TRBD1 (5 bases). The ends were cut back, 3 bases at V and 6 bases at J, with 21 bases in the middle. Germline V gene lookup returns CDR1 LNHDA and CDR2 SQIVND (reference sequence). The CDR3 spans 17 residues. This CDR3 is CASSIDLGRVQGQPQHF. The CDR3 DNA follows: TGTGCCAGTAGTATCGATTTGGGCAGGGTGCAGGGTCAGCCCCAGCATTTT.

The V and J genes are TRBV27 and TRBJ1-2; D is undetermined. Trimming took off 2 bases at V and 7 bases at J, with 11 bases between the two ends. The germline V gene has CDR1 MNHEY and CDR2 SMNVEV (reference sequence). The CDR3 consists of 13 residues. CDR3: CASSLNWSGGYTF. The CDR3 DNA sequence: TGTGCCAGCAGTTTAAACTGGAGTGGTGGCTACACCTTC.

V is TRBV5-1 and J is TRBJ1-2; TRBD1 is a possible D gene (5 bases). CDR1 and CDR2 (germline): SGHRS, YFSETQ. The CDR3 spans 15 residues. The V end was cut by 0 bases, the J end by 4 bases, with 13 bases between. The CDR3, as DNA: TGCGCCAGCAGCTTGGTACGGGGGAATCTCTATGGCTACACCTTC. Protein product: CASSLVRGNLYGYTF.

The chain is built from TRBV5-1 and TRBJ2-7; the match to TRBD1 covers 9 bases. J gave up 3 bases and V 2 bases, and 12 bases lay outside the gene matches. The length of the CDR3 is 17 residues. CDR1 is SGHRS and CDR2 is YFSETQ in the germline V gene. The CDR3 DNA reads TGCGCCAGCAGCTTCCGGGGGCGCGGGGACAGGGACTACGAGCAGTACTTC. This sequence encodes CASSFRGRGDRDYEQYF.

J is TRBJ2-7 and V is TRBV5-1; maybe TRBD2 (5 bases). With 1 base removed from V and 5 bases from J, the gap between germline ends came to 10 bases. Germline V gene lookup returns CDR1 SGHRS and CDR2 YFSETQ. The CDR3 covers 13 residues. The CDR3 DNA reads TGCGCCAGCAGCTTGAGAATCGGGGACGAGCAGTACTTC. It encodes CASSLRIGDEQYF.

The chain is built from TRBV7-9 and TRBJ2-1; D is possibly TRBD2 (6 bases). This CDR3 spans 12 amino acids. Trimming removed 6 bases from V and 4 bases from J, with 7 bases in between. Looked up from germline, CDR1 is SEHNR and CDR2 is FQNEAQ (reference sequence). The CDR3 DNA reads as TGTGCCAGCAGTGGGAGGTACAATGAGCAGTTCTTC. This encodes CASSGRYNEQFF.

This chain's CDR3 is CSVGHGNQNIQYF. In DNA, the CDR3 is TGCAGCGTTGGTCACGGTAACCAAAACATTCAGTACTTC. The chain recombines TRBV29-1 with TRBJ2-4; D remains unclear. This CDR3 contains 13 residues. Trimming removed 4 bases at V and 5 bases at J, with 12 bases between. Per germline, CDR1 SQVTM and CDR2 ANQGSEA. Full variable domain (rest looked up from reference TRBV29-1 and TRBJ2-4): SAVISQKPSRDICQRGTSLTIQCQVDSQVTMMFWYRQQPGQSLTLIATANQGSEATYESGFVIDKFPISRPNLTFSTLTVSNMSPEDSSIYLCSVGHGNQNIQYFGAGTRLSVL.

This chain uses TRBV5-4 with TRBJ1-2; 7 nucleotides align to TRBD1. Per germline, CDR1 SGHNT and CDR2 YYREEE (reference sequence). There are 15 residues in the CDR3. Trimming cost V 4 bases and J 5 bases; bases outside gene matches: 11. The CDR3 is CASSRRPGQSYGYTF. DNA of the CDR3: TGTGCCAGCAGCAGGAGGCCGGGACAGTCATATGGCTACACCTTC.

The rearrangement links TRBV7-3 to TRBJ1-1; tentative D call: TRBD1 (6 bases). The CDR3 is made up of 15 amino acids. Germline V CDR1 and CDR2: SGHTA, FQGTGA. The V gene lost 2 bases and the J gene lost 5 bases, with 15 bases spanning the gap. The CDR3 protein is CASSLVQGVGTEAFF. CDR3 nucleotide sequence: TGTGCCAGCAGCTTAGTACAGGGAGTAGGAACTGAAGCTTTCTTT. Full variable domain (missing parts from reference TRBV7-3 and TRBJ1-1): GAGVSQTPSNKVTEKGKYVELRCDPISGHTALYWYRQSLGQGPEFLIYFQGTGAADDSGLPNDRFFAVRPEGSVSTLKIQRTERGDSAVYLCASSLVQGVGTEAFFGQGTRLTVV.

The CDR3 sequence: CSVRQANTEAFF. As DNA, the CDR3 is TGCAGCGTGCGACAGGCGAACACTGAAGCTTTCTTT. This chain joins TRBV29-1 and TRBJ1-1, with D maybe TRBD1 (6 bases). Trimming took off 6 bases at V and 1 base at J, with 9 bases between the two ends. The CDR3 contains 12 residues. Germline V gives CDR1 SQVTM, CDR2 ANQGSEA.

This chain connects TRBV7-2 to TRBJ1-1; 7 positions agree with TRBD1. The CDR3 length is 15 residues. V shed 5 bases, J shed 0 bases, and the junction held 6 bases outside the gene matches. Germline assignment: CDR1 SGHTA and CDR2 FQGNSA. The CDR3 sequence: CASSTSTGLNTEAFF. CDR3 nucleotide sequence: TGTGCCAGCAGCACATCGACAGGGCTGAACACTGAAGCTTTCTTT.

The gene calls are TRBV11-2 and TRBJ2-1, with D tentatively TRBD1 (5 bases). CDR3 length equals 15 residues. V gave up 8 bases and J gave up 3 bases, with 17 bases separating them. Germline loops: CDR1 SGHAT, CDR2 FQNNGV. This chain's CDR3 is CASQKDKHNYNEQFF. For the CDR3, the DNA is TGTGCCAGCCAGAAGGACAAGCACAACTACAATGAGCAGTTCTTC.

This sequence joins TRBV7-3 and TRBJ1-2; D is unresolved. CDR1 and CDR2 (germline): SGHTA, FQGTGA. Trimming removed 2 bases from V and 4 bases from J, with 11 bases in between. CDR3 length equals 14 residues. The CDR3 nucleotides read TGTGCCAGCAGCTTACTCGAGAACCGCTATGGCTACACCTTC. Its translation is CASSLLENRYGYTF.

The chain has TRBV28 and TRBJ1-4, with 7 bases lining up with TRBD1. The CDR3 contains 15 residues. Germline loops: CDR1 MDHEN, CDR2 SYDVKM. Trimming took 3 bases from V and 4 from J; bases not matched to a gene: 5. CDR3 protein: CASSLSRGVNEKLFF. The CDR3 nucleotides are TGTGCCAGCAGTTTGTCCAGGGGGGTTAATGAAAAACTGTTTTTT.